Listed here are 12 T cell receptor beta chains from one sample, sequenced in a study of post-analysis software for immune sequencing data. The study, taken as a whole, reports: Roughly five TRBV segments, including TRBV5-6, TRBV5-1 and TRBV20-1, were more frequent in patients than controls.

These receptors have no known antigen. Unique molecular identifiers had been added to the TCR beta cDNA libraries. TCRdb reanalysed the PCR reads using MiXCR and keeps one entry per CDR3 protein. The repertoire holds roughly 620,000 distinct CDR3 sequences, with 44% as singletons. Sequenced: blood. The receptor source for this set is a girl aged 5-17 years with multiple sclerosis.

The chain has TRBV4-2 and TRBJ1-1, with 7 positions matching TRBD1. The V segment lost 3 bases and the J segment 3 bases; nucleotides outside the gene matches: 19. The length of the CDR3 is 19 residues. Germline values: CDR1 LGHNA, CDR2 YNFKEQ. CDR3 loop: CASSQMGTVLKRGDTEAFF. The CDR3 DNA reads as TGTGCCAGCAGCCAGATGGGGACAGTCCTTAAGAGGGGAGACACTGAAGCTTTCTTT.

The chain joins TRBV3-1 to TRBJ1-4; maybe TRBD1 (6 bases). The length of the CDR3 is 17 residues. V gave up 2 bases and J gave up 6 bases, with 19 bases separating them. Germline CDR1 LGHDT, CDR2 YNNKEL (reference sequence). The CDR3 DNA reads TGTGCCAGCAGCCAACCTAAAGACAGGACGTCTGATGAAAAACTGTTTTTT. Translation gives CASSQPKDRTSDEKLFF.

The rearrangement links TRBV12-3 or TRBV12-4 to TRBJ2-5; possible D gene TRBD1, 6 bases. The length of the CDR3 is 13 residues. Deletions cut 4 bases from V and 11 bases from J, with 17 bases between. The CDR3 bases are TGTGCCAGCAGTTCTACCCTTCGGACAGAACAGTACTTC. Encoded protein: CASSSTLRTEQYF.

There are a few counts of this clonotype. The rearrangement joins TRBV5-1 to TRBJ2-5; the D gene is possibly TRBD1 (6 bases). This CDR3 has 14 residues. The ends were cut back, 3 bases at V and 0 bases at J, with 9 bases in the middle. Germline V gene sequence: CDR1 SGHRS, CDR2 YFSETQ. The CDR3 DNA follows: TGCGCCAGCAGCTATTCAGGGGACCAAGAGACCCAGTACTTC. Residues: CASSYSGDQETQYF.

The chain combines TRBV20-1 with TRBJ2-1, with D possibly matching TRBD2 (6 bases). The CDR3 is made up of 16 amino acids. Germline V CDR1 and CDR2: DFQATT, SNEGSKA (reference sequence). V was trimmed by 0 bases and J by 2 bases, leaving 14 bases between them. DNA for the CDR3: TGCAGTGCTAGAGATCGGGGCGGGACCGCCTACAATGAGCAGTTCTTC. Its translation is CSARDRGGTAYNEQFF.

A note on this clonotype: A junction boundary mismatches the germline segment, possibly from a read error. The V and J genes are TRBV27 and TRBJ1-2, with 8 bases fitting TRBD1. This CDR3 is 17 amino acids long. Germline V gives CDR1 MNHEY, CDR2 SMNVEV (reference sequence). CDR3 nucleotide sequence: TGTGCCAGTAGTTCCTCCGGACAGGGCGCCGTTAACTATGGCTACACCTTC. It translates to CASSSSGQGAVNYGYTF.

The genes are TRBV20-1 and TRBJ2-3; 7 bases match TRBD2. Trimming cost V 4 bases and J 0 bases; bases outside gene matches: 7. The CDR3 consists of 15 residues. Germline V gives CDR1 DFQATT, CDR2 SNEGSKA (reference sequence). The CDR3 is CSATRGDSSTDTQYF. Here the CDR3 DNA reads TGCAGTGCTACTCGGGGGGATTCTAGCACAGATACGCAGTATTTT.

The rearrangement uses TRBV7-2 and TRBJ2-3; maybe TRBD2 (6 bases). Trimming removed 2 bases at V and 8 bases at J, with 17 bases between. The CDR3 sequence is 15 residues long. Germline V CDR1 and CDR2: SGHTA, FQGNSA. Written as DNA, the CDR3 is TGTGCCAGCAGCTTAAACGGACTAAACGCCGGTACGCAGTATTTT. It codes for CASSLNGLNAGTQYF.

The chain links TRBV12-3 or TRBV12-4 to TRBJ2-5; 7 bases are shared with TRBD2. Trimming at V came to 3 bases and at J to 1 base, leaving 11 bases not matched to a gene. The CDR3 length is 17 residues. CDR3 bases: TGTGCCAGCAGTTTGGGATGGGGGAGGGAGGGCCAAGAGACCCAGTACTTC. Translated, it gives CASSLGWGREGQETQYF.

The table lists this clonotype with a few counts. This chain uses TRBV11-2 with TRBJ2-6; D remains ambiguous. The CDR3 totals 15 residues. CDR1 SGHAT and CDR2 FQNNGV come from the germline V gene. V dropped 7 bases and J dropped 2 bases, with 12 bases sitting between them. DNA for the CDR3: TGTGCCAGCAACTTTGGGGTTCCTGGGGCCAACGTCCTGACTTTC. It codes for CASNFGVPGANVLTF.

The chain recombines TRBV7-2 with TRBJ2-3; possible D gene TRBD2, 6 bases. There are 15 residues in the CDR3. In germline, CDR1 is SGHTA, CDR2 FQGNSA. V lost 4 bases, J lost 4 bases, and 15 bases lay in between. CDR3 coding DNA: TGTGCCAGCAGCTCCGGGAGCCTCAGGGCAGATACGCAGTATTTT. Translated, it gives CASSSGSLRADTQYF. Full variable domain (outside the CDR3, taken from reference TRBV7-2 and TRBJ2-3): GAGVSQSPSNKVTEKGKDVELRCDPISGHTALYWYRQSLGQGLEFLIYFQGNSAPDKSGLPSDRFSAERTGGSVSTLTIQRTQQEDSAVYLCASSSGSLRADTQYFGPGTRLTVL.

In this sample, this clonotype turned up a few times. The CDR3 nucleotides are TGTGCCAGCAGCCAAGACACTAGCGGGGGCGCCGGGTACTTC. It is translated as CASSQDTSGGAGYF. The chain links TRBV3-1 to TRBJ2-7; TRBD2 matches 11 bases. With 0 bases clipped from V and 12 bases from J, the junction kept 7 bases outside the gene matches. CDR1 is LGHDT, CDR2 YNNKEL, per germline (reference sequence). This CDR3 contains 14 residues.